These 3 T cell receptor beta chains were sequenced from one sample in a study of control samples from healthy donors and cancer patients. Here immunoSEQ multiplex PCR was the method, and the copy in TCRdb shows in-frame clones only, minus some. The sample contains about 54,000 clones, 95% to 96% of which appear only once. The sequenced sample was blood. The receptors originated from a woman in her 30s in good health.

This clone came up once. The V gene is TRBV5-4, the J gene TRBJ1-4; a weak D match, TRBD1 (5 bases). V lost 0 bases to trimming and J lost 4 bases, with 7 bases between them. Germline V CDR1 and CDR2: SGHNT, YYREEE (reference sequence). CDR3 length equals 14 residues. The CDR3 coding sequence is TGTGCCAGCAGCTTGGAGGGGTATAATGAAAAACTGTTTTTT. This sequence encodes CASSLEGYNEKLFF. The full variable domain, completed using reference TRBV5-4 and TRBJ1-4, is ETGVTQSPTHLIKTRGQQVTLRCSSQSGHNTVSWYQQALGQGPQFIFQYYREEENGRGNFPPRFSGLQFPNYSSELNVNALELDDSALYLCASSLEGYNEKLFFGSGTQLSVL.

This chain uses TRBV7-9 with TRBJ2-2; a weak D match, TRBD1 (6 bases). V was cut by 1 base and J by 4 bases, with 13 bases left in between. CDR1 is SEHNR, CDR2 FQNEAQ, per germline (reference sequence). This CDR3 is built from 16 residues. The CDR3 coding sequence is TGTGCCAGCAGCTTAGGAGCAGGGGTGGTCACCGGGGAGCTGTTTTTT. Amino acid sequence: CASSLGAGVVTGELFF.

This rearrangement joins TRBV29-1 to TRBJ2-7; D is uncertain. CDR3 size: 11 residues. V dropped 5 bases and J dropped 3 bases, with 8 bases sitting between them. The germline gives CDR1 SQVTM, CDR2 ANQGSEA. The CDR3 region is CSVLGLYEQYF. The DNA of the CDR3 is TGCAGCGTTCTGGGCCTCTACGAGCAGTACTTC.